The 5 T cell receptor beta chains reported below all come from one sample, sequenced in a study of blood T cell repertoires in COVID-19. TCRdb's table, derived via immunoSEQ multiplex PCR, lists solely in-frame clones and lacks some. The data show about 89,000 clones, 80% seen once. The sequenced sample was peripheral blood. The receptors derive from a woman aged 80 or older with acute or convalescent COVID-19.

The rearrangement joins TRBV2 to TRBJ1-2, with D unclear. The V end was cut by 3 bases, the J end by 4 bases, with 15 bases between. CDR3 size: 15 residues. Per germline, CDR1 SNHLY and CDR2 FYNNEI. This CDR3 is CASSDGPPAGYGYTF. DNA of the CDR3: TGTGCCAGCAGTGATGGGCCACCCGCCGGCTATGGCTACACCTTC.

The chain is built from TRBV7-9 and TRBJ2-7; tentative D call: TRBD2 (5 bases). From germline, CDR1 is SEHNR and CDR2 FQNEAQ (reference sequence). This CDR3 has 16 amino acids. The ends were cut back, 2 bases at V and 0 bases at J, with 14 bases in the middle. The CDR3 spells CASSLSVSGNSYEQYF. DNA of the CDR3: TGTGCCAGCAGCTTAAGTGTATCGGGAAACTCCTACGAGCAGTACTTC.

The gene calls are TRBV5-6 and TRBJ1-1, with D unresolved. The CDR3 is 16 amino acids. Germline V CDR1 and CDR2: SGHDT, YYEEEE. Trimming cost V 1 base and J 3 bases, with 16 bases left between them. CDR3 DNA sequence: TGTGCCAGCAGCTTGCCCCCGGGGTATGAGTACACTGAAGCTTTCTTT. The encoded protein is CASSLPPGYEYTEAFF.

The chain recombines TRBV19 with TRBJ2-5; D is ambiguous. The V gene's germline CDR1 is LNHDA and CDR2 SQIVND (reference sequence). Between the trimmed V and J ends, which lost 3 bases and 1 base, there was a span of 6 bases. The CDR3 is made up of 13 amino acids. CDR3 region: CASSMGSQETQYF. The CDR3 DNA sequence: TGTGCCAGTAGTATGGGCAGCCAAGAGACCCAGTACTTC.

The chain joins TRBV18 to TRBJ1-2; 10 bases are shared with TRBD1. Germline assignment: CDR1 KGHSH and CDR2 LQKENI. V trimming: 3 bases; J trimming: 4 bases; junction bases outside the gene matches: 2. The CDR3 has 14 residues. The CDR3 DNA follows: TGTGCCAGCTCACCGACAGGGGGCTCCTATGGCTACACCTTC. The encoded protein is CASSPTGGSYGYTF.